Following are 17 T cell receptor beta chains from one sample sequenced in a study of blood T cell repertoires in COVID-19. The method was immunoSEQ multiplex PCR; TCRdb's version includes in-frame clones alone and lacks a portion of them. The table has tens of thousands of clones, about 79% seen once. Sample: peripheral blood. The receptor source for this set is an older woman with acute or convalescent COVID-19.

A few counts support this clone. The V call is TRBV9, the J call TRBJ2-2; 7 nucleotides line up with TRBD2. Germline V gene lookup returns CDR1 SGDLS and CDR2 YYNGEE. The CDR3 consists of 16 residues. J was trimmed by 5 bases and V by 1 base; bases with no gene match: 8. The CDR3 DNA sequence: TGTGCCAGCAGCGTAAGAGCGGGGAAGACGACCGGGGAGCTGTTTTTT. This encodes CASSVRAGKTTGELFF.

The chain has TRBV19 and TRBJ2-7; 7 nucleotides agree with TRBD2. Germline assignment: CDR1 LNHDA and CDR2 SQIVND (reference sequence). CDR3 size: 15 residues. V lost 5 bases to trimming and J lost 3 bases; unmatched junction nucleotides: 10. The DNA for the CDR3 is TGTGCCAGTAGTGAAGGTGGCGGGGGTCGCTACGAGCAGTACTTC. The encoded protein is CASSEGGGGRYEQYF.

The chain uses TRBV11-2 and TRBJ2-3; perhaps TRBD1 as D (5 bases). V lost 9 bases and J lost 4, with 14 bases in between. The CDR3 loop spans 13 amino acids. Germline V gene sequence: CDR1 SGHAT, CDR2 FQNNGV. The CDR3 region is CASGHPNADTQYF. The CDR3 DNA reads TGTGCCAGTGGACACCCAAACGCAGATACGCAGTATTTT.

The sample holds one count of this clone. The rearrangement joins TRBV5-1 to TRBJ2-5; TRBD2 might be the D (5 bases). Germline V CDR1 and CDR2: SGHRS, YFSETQ. The CDR3 totals 14 residues. V lost 0 bases and J 12 bases, leaving 18 bases between the germline ends. The CDR3 bases are TGCGCCAGCAGCTTGGACGAGGGTTACGCACGGGAGTACTTC. The encoded protein is CASSLDEGYAREYF. Using reference TRBV5-1 and TRBJ2-5 for the parts outside the CDR3, the full variable domain is KAGVTQTPRYLIKTRGQQVTLSCSPISGHRSVSWYQQTPGQGLQFLFEYFSETQRNKGNFPGRFSGRQFSNSRSEMNVSTLELGDSALYLCASSLDEGYAREYFGPGTRLLVL.

The V gene is TRBV20-1, the J gene TRBJ1-2; the match to TRBD1 covers 7 bases. The CDR3 runs to 11 residues. From germline, CDR1 is DFQATT and CDR2 SNEGSKA (reference sequence). V lost 6 bases to trimming and J lost 8 bases; unmatched junction nucleotides: 6. Here the CDR3 reads CSAHTGEGYTF. CDR3 coding DNA: TGCAGTGCCCATACAGGGGAGGGCTACACCTTC.

This chain links TRBV27 with TRBJ1-5, with a tentative D call TRBD1 (6 bases). Germline CDR1 is MNHEY and CDR2 is SMNVEV (reference sequence). The CDR3 has 17 amino acids. V was trimmed by 4 bases and J by 1 base, leaving 17 bases between them. CDR3 in DNA: TGTGCCAGCAGTTCTAGTCGGGGGGGGCTGAGCAATCAGCCCCAGCATTTT. This sequence encodes CASSSSRGGLSNQPQHF.

This chain uses TRBV7-2 with TRBJ1-1, with D possibly being TRBD1 (5 bases). The V end was cut by 5 bases, the J end by 9 bases, with 16 bases between. CDR3 length equals 13 residues. Germline V CDR1 and CDR2: SGHTA, FQGNSA. The CDR3 spells CASSPSRAVQAFF. CDR3 bases: TGTGCCAGCAGCCCCAGCAGGGCTGTTCAAGCTTTCTTT.

V and J are TRBV5-1 and TRBJ2-7; TRBD2 matches at 14 bases. Germline CDR1 SGHRS, CDR2 YFSETQ. Unmatched junction bases numbered 4, after V lost 4 bases and J lost 4 bases. This CDR3 region has 15 residues. CDR3 sequence: CASSPGLAGVYEQYF. The DNA for the CDR3 is TGCGCCAGCAGCCCGGGACTAGCGGGGGTGTACGAGCAGTACTTC.

This chain uses TRBV5-4 with TRBJ1-2; a weak D match, TRBD1 (5 bases). Germline values: CDR1 SGHNT, CDR2 YYREEE (reference sequence). Between the trimmed V and J ends, which lost 2 bases and 3 bases, there was a span of 8 bases. This CDR3 region has 13 residues. DNA for the CDR3: TGTGCCAGCAGCTTTAAGGGGCACTATGGCTACACCTTC. Translated, it gives CASSFKGHYGYTF.

The rearrangement joins TRBV24-1 to TRBJ2-7, with 9 nucleotides matching TRBD2. This CDR3 region has 15 residues. V lost 9 bases to trimming and J lost 4 bases; unmatched junction nucleotides: 12. The germline CDR1 and CDR2 sequences are KGHDR and SFDVKD. The CDR3 nucleotides read TGTGCCACCCCTCTCGAGCGGGAGGCGGTGTACGAGCAGTACTTC. Translating it yields CATPLEREAVYEQYF.

The chain links TRBV19 to TRBJ1-4; tentative D call: TRBD1 (5 bases). Deletions cut 4 bases from V and 0 bases from J, with 12 bases between. The length of the CDR3 is 16 residues. Germline CDR1 LNHDA, CDR2 SQIVND (reference sequence). In nucleotides, the CDR3 is TGTGCCAGTAGTACCCGGTCGACAGCAACTAATGAAAAACTGTTTTTT. This codes for CASSTRSTATNEKLFF.

The CDR3 sequence is CASSLRSTGELFF. The CDR3 DNA sequence: TGTGCCAGCAGCTTAAGGAGCACCGGGGAGCTGTTTTTT. The chain employs TRBV7-2 and TRBJ2-2; no clear D. Germline loops: CDR1 SGHTA, CDR2 FQGNSA. V was trimmed by 2 bases and J by 4 bases, leaving 5 bases between them. This CDR3 region has 13 residues. Combining the CDR3 with reference TRBV7-2 and TRBJ2-2 gives the whole variable domain GAGVSQSPSNKVTEKGKDVELRCDPISGHTALYWYRQSLGQGLEFLIYFQGNSAPDKSGLPSDRFSAERTGGSVSTLTIQRTQQEDSAVYLCASSLRSTGELFFGEGSRLTVL.

This clone is a singleton in its sample. V usage is TRBV11-2 and J usage is TRBJ1-2; 7 nucleotides agree with TRBD1. The CDR3 totals 13 residues. In germline, CDR1 is SGHAT, CDR2 FQNNGV. V trimming: 0 bases; J trimming: 9 bases; junction bases outside the gene matches: 4. Here the CDR3 reads CASSLDTGVSYTF. The CDR3 DNA reads TGTGCCAGCAGCTTAGACACAGGGGTCAGCTACACCTTC.

The rearrangement joins TRBV29-1 to TRBJ1-1; D may be TRBD1 (6 bases). Deletions cut 6 bases from V and 11 bases from J, with 19 bases between. The CDR3 is made up of 12 amino acids. Germline-derived CDR1 and CDR2 are SQVTM and ANQGSEA. The CDR3 loop is CSVMGSERGAFF. CDR3 in DNA: TGCAGCGTAATGGGGAGCGAGAGGGGGGCTTTCTTT.

The chain recombines TRBV10-3 with TRBJ1-5; weak D call: TRBD1 (6 bases). The CDR3 totals 15 residues. Trimming pared 3 bases from V and 0 bases from J, leaving 9 bases between. Per the germline V gene, CDR1 is ENHRY and CDR2 is SYGVKD. In nucleotides, the CDR3 is TGTGCCATCAGTGAAGGGGACACTAGCAATCAGCCCCAGCATTTT. Its protein product is CAISEGDTSNQPQHF.

The genes are TRBV20-1 and TRBJ1-2, with D possibly being TRBD1 (6 bases). The CDR3 length is 10 residues. The germline CDR1 and CDR2 sequences are DFQATT and SNEGSKA (reference sequence). The germline V and J ends were trimmed by 7 bases and 10 bases, with 13 bases remaining between them. The CDR3 coding sequence is TGCAGTGGCGGGGGCATGGTCTACACCTTC. Protein product: CSGGGMVYTF.

The CDR3 region is CASSPADRGRETQYF. CDR3 bases: TGTGCCAGCAGTCCCGCGGACAGGGGGCGGGAGACCCAGTACTTC. The V call is TRBV28, the J call TRBJ2-5; TRBD1 matches at 11 bases. CDR3 length: 15 residues. After removal of 5 bases from V and 5 bases from J, the junction contained 7 bases not matched to a gene. Per germline, CDR1 MDHEN and CDR2 SYDVKM.